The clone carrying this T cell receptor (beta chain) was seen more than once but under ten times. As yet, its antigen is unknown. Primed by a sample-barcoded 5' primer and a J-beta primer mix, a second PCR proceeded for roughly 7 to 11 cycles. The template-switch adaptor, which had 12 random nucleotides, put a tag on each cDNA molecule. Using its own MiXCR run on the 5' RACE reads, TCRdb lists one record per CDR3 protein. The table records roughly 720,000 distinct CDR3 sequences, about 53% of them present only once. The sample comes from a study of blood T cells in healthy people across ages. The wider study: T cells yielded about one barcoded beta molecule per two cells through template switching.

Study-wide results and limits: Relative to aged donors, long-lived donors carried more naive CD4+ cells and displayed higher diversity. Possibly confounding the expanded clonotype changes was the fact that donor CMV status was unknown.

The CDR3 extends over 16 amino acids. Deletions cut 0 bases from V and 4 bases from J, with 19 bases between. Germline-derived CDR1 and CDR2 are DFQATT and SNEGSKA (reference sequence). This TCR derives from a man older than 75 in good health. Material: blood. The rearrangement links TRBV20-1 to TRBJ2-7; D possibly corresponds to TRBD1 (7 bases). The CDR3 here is CSARDLAGGSWYEQYF. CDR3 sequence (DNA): TGCAGTGCTAGAGATCTAGCAGGGGGGTCTTGGTACGAGCAGTACTTC.